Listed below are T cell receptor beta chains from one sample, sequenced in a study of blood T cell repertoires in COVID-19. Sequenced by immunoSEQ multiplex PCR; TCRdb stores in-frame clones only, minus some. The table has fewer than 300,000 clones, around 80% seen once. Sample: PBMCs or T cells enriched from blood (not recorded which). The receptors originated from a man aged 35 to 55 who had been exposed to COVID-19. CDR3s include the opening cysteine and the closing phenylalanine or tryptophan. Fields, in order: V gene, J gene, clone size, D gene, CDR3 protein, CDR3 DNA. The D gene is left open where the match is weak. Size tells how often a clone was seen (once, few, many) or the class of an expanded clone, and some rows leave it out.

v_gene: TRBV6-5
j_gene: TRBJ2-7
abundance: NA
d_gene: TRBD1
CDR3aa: CASSSGTGSYEQYF
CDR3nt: TGTGCCAGCAGCTCCGGGACAGGGAGCTACGAGCAGTACTTC

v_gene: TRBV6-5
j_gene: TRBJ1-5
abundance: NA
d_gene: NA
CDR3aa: CASRAGLAGPQHF
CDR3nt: TGTGCCAGCAGGGCAGGGCTGGCTGGGCCCCAGCATTTT

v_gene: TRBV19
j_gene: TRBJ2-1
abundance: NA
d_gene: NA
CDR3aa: CASSRQDTYNEQFF
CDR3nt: TGTGCCAGTAGTCGACAGGACACCTACAATGAGCAGTTCTTC

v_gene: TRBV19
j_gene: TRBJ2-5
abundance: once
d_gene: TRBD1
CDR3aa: CASSYARTGGRETQYF
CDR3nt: TGTGCCAGTAGTTATGCGAGGACAGGGGGGCGTGAGACCCAGTACTTC

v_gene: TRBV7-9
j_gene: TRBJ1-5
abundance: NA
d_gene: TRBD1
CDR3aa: CASSRDRVVGQPQHF
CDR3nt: TGTGCCAGCAGCCGCGACAGGGTTGTAGGTCAGCCCCAGCATTTT

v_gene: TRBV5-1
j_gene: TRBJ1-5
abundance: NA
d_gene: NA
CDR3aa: CASSKTGRGNQPQHF
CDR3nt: TGCGCCAGCAGCAAAACAGGGAGAGGCAATCAGCCCCAGCATTTT

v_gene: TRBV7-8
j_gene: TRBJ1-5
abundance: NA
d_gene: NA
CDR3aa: CASSFYTSGLNHQPQHF
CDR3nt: TGTGCCAGCAGCTTTTACACTTCAGGGCTTAACCATCAGCCCCAGCATTTT

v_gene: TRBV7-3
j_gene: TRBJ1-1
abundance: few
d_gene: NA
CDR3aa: CASSSYLNTEAFF
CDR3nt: TGTGCCAGCAGCTCTTATTTGAACACTGAAGCTTTCTTT

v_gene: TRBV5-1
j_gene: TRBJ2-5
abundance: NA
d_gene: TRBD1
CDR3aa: CASSMTGDGETQYF
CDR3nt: TGCGCCAGCAGCATGACAGGGGATGGAGAGACCCAGTACTTC

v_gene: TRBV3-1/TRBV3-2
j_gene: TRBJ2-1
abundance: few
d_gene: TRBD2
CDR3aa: CASSAPRLAANEQFF
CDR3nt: TGTGCCAGCAGCGCCCCCAGACTAGCGGCCAATGAGCAGTTCTTC

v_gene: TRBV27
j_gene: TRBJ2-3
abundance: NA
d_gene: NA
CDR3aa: CASIGAGGTDTQYF
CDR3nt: TGTGCCAGCATCGGAGCGGGCGGCACAGATACGCAGTATTTT

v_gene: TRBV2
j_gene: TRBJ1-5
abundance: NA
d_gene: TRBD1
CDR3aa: CASSEAGQGNQPQHF
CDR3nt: TGTGCCAGCAGTGAAGCCGGACAGGGCAATCAGCCCCAGCATTTT

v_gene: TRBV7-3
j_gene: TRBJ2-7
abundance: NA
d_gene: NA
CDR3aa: CASSLSGPYEQYF
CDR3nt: TGTGCCAGCAGCTTAAGCGGGCCCTACGAGCAGTACTTC

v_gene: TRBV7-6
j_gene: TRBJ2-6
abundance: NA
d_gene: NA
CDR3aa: CASSSRMGSGANVLTF
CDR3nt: TGTGCCAGCAGCTCGCGCATGGGCTCCGGGGCCAACGTCCTGACTTTC

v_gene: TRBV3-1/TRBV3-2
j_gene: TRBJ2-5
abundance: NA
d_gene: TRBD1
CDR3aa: CASSRRGGQGRIETQYF
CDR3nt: TGTGCCAGCAGCCGACGTGGGGGACAGGGCCGCATAGAGACCCAGTACTTC

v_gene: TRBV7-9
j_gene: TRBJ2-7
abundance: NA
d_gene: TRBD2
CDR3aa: CASSSTSGRGHYEQYF
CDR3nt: TGTGCCAGCAGCTCGACTAGCGGGAGGGGCCACTACGAGCAGTACTTC

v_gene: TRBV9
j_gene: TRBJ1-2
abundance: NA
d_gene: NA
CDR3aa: CASSVGVRGYTF
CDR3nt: TGTGCCAGCAGCGTAGGTGTGAGGGGCTACACCTTC

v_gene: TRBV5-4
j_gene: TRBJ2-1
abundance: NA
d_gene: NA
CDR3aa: CASSLKGEAGFF
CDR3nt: TGTGCCAGCAGCCTGAAGGGGGAAGCAGGGTTCTTC

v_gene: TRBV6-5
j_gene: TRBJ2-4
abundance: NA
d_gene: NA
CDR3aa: CASRSRGRDIQYF
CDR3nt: TGTGCCAGCAGGAGTAGGGGCCGAGACATTCAGTACTTC

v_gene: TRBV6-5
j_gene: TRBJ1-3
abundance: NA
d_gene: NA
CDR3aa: CASTRGIGNTIYF
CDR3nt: TGTGCCAGCACCAGGGGCATCGGAAACACCATATATTTT

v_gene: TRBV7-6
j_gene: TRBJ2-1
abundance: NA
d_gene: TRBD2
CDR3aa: CASSSRLAGGPRGLNEQFF
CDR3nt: TGTGCCAGCAGCTCCCGACTAGCGGGAGGGCCTCGGGGGCTCAATGAGCAGTTCTTC

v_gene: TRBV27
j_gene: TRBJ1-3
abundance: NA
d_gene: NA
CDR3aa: CASRRDFSGNTIYF
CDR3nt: TGTGCCAGCAGACGGGACTTCTCTGGAAACACCATATATTTT

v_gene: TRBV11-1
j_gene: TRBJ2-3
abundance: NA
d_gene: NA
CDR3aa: CASSFRDWTQYF
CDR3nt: TGTGCCAGCAGCTTTCGAGACTGGACGCAGTATTTT

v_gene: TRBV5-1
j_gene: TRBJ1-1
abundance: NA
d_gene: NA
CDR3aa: CASSLVGEGVAFF
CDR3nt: TGCGCCAGCAGCTTGGTGGGGGAGGGAGTAGCTTTCTTT

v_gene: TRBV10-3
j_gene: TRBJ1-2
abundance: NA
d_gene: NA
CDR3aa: CAISERPGGNSNYGYTF
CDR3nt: TGTGCCATCAGTGAGCGCCCGGGAGGGAATTCTAACTATGGCTACACCTTC

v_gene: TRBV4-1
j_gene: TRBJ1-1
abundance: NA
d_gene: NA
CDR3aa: CASSQGTALRGIVTEAFF
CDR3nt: TGCGCCAGCAGCCAAGGAACAGCCCTACGGGGAATTGTCACTGAAGCTTTCTTT

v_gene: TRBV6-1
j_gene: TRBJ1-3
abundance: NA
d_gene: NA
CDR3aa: CASSDREGRSGNTIYF
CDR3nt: TGTGCCAGCAGTGATCGTGAGGGGAGGTCTGGAAACACCATATATTTT

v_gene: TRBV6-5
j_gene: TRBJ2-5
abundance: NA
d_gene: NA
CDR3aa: CASSRQGLGQETQYF
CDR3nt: TGTGCCAGCAGCCGCCAGGGGTTGGGGCAAGAGACCCAGTACTTC

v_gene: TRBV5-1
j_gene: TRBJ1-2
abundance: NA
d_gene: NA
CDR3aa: CASSGAQNYGYTF
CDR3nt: TGCGCCTCCTCAGGGGCCCAGAACTATGGCTACACCTTC

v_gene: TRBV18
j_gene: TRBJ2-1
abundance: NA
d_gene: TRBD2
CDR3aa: CASSQTSGAYNEQFF
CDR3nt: TGTGCCAGCTCACAAACTAGCGGGGCCTACAATGAGCAGTTCTTC

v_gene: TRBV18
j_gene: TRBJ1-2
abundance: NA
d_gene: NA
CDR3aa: CASAQEGTGYTF
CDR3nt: TGTGCCAGCGCACAGGAGGGTACTGGCTACACCTTC

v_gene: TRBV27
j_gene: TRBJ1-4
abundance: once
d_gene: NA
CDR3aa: CASGRRVATNEKLFF
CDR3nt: TGTGCCAGTGGGAGACGCGTTGCAACTAATGAAAAACTGTTTTTT

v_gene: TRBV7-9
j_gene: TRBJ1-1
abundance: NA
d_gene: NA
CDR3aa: CASSLVQTEAFF
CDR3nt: TGTGCCAGCAGCTTGGTTCAGACTGAAGCTTTCTTT

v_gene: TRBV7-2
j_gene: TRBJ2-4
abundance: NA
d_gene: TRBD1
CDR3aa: CASSSGTGGAWRNIQYF
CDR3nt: TGTGCCAGCAGCTCCGGGACAGGGGGCGCCTGGAGGAACATTCAGTACTTC

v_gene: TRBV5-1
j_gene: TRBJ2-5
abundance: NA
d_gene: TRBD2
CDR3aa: CASSSYPSGHQETQYF
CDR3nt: TGCGCCAGCAGCAGCTATCCTAGCGGCCACCAAGAGACCCAGTACTTC

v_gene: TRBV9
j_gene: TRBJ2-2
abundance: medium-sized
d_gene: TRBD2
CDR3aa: CASSAASGTSTGELFF
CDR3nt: TGTGCCAGCAGTGCCGCTAGCGGAACCTCCACCGGGGAGCTGTTTTTT

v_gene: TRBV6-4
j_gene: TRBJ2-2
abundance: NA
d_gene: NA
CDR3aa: CASRRDFQTGELFF
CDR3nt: TGTGCCAGCAGGAGGGACTTTCAAACCGGGGAGCTGTTTTTT

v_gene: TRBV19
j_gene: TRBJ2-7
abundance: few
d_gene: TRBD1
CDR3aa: CASSIDLNRGEQYF
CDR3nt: TGTGCCAGTAGTATAGATCTGAACAGGGGCGAGCAGTACTTC

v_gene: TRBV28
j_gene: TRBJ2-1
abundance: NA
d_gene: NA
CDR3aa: CASSFSRNEQFF
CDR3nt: TGTGCCAGCAGTTTTAGCAGAAATGAGCAGTTCTTC

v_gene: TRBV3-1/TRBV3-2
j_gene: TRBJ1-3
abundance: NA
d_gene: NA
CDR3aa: CASSPSGNTIYF
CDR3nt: TGTGCCAGCAGCCCCTCCGGAAACACCATATATTTT

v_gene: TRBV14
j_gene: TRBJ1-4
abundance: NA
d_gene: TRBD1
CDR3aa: CASSQSRGSNEKLFF
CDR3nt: TGTGCCAGCAGCCAAAGCAGGGGGTCTAATGAAAAACTGTTTTTT

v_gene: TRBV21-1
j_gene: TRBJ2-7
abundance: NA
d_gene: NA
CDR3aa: CASSKGSWRSSYEQYF
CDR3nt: TGTGCCAGCAGCAAGGGGAGTTGGAGGAGCTCCTACGAGCAGTACTTC

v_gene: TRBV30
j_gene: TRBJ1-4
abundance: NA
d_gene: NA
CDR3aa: CAWKRQEEEKLFF
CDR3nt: TGTGCCTGGAAGAGACAGGAGGAGGAAAAACTGTTTTTT

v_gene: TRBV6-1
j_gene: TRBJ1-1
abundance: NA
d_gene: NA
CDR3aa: CASSEPQVEMKAFF
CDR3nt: TGTGCCAGCAGTGAACCACAGGTCGAAATGAAAGCTTTCTTT

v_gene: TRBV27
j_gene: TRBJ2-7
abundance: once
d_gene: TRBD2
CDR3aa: CASSQTQGLSTSEQYF
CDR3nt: TGTGCCAGCAGCCAAACCCAGGGACTATCGACTAGCGAGCAGTACTTC

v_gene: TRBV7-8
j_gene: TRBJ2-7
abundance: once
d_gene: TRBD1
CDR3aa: CASSSSWTGSNEQYF
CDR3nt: TGTGCCAGCAGCTCCTCATGGACAGGGAGCAACGAGCAGTACTTC

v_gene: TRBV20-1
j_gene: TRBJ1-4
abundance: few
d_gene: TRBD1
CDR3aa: CSASYRGEKLFF
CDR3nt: TGCAGTGCTAGTTACAGGGGTGAAAAACTGTTTTTT

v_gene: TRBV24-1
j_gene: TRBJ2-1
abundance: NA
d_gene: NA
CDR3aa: CATSDPGTHYNEQFF
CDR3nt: TGTGCCACCAGTGACCCCGGGACACATTACAATGAGCAGTTCTTC

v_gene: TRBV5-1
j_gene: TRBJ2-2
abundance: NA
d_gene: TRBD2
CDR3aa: CASSLREGRTTGELFF
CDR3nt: TGCGCCAGCAGCTTGCGGGAGGGCCGTACCACCGGGGAGCTGTTTTTT

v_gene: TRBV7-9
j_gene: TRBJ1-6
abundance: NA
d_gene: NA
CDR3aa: CASSSSRDTNNSPLHF
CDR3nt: TGTGCCAGCAGCTCAAGCCGGGACACGAATAATTCACCCCTCCACTTT